These T cell receptor beta chains were read from a single sample in a study of T cell repertoires in cytomegalovirus infection. One entry per CDR3 protein, called by TCRdb with MiXCR from the reads. The sample contains 370,000 or so distinct CDR3 sequences, about 35% of which appear only once. Their target antigens are unknown. Sequences were derived from cultured PBMCs, sampled from culture after CMV antigen stimulation. These receptors originate from a human donor in good health (CMV status not recorded). Some clones in this sample may be carry-over from other donors' samples. Both conserved end residues are part of each CDR3. The order of the fields is clone size, D gene, J gene, CDR3 length, V gene, CDR3 protein, CDR3 DNA. A D gene is named only where the DNA matches it firmly. Size values are once, few and many counts, or a class for expanded clones, and some rows have none.

>many|.|TRBJ2-1|16|TRBV7-8
CASSLVTSTSYNEQFF
TGTGCCAGCAGCTTAGTCACTAGTACGTCCTACAATGAGCAGTTCTTC
>few|TRBD1|TRBJ2-1|15|TRBV4-1
CASSLGTGDYNEQFF
TGCGCCAGCAGCCTCGGGACAGGGGACTACAATGAGCAGTTCTTC
>many|.|TRBJ2-5|17|TRBV7-2
CASSLARDPGAGGTQYF
TGTGCCAGCAGCTTAGCGCGGGACCCGGGAGCCGGGGGGACCCAGTACTTC
>.|TRBD2|TRBJ2-1|15|TRBV6-1
CASRSAGGYYNEQFF
TGTGCCAGCAGGTCGGCGGGAGGTTACTACAATGAGCAGTTCTTC
>few|.|TRBJ2-1|16|TRBV4-1
CASSQVIGLSHNEQFF
TGCGCCAGCAGCCAGGTGATCGGGCTAAGCCACAATGAGCAGTTCTTC
>few|TRBD1|TRBJ1-5|15|TRBV20-1
CSARRDRRGWQPQHF
TGCAGTGCTAGACGGGACAGGCGCGGGTGGCAGCCCCAGCATTTT
>.|.|TRBJ1-2|14|TRBV27
CASSFSTGSYGYTF
TGTGCCAGCAGTTTCTCGACGGGAAGCTATGGCTACACCTTC
>once|.|TRBJ2-1|13|TRBV12-5
CASGLAGNNEQFF
TGTGCTAGTGGTTTAGCAGGGAACAATGAGCAGTTCTTC
>.|TRBD2|TRBJ2-2|17|TRBV6-5
CASSYPNGAGGPGELFF
TGTGCCAGCAGTTACCCCAATGGAGCGGGAGGGCCCGGGGAGCTGTTTTTT
>once|.|TRBJ2-1|12|TRBV12-3/TRBV12-4
CASSLGAAEQFF
TGTGCCAGCAGTTTAGGGGCCGCTGAGCAGTTCTTC
>few|TRBD1|TRBJ1-2|13|TRBV12-3/TRBV12-4
CASSRTGDGGYTF
TGTGCCAGCAGCCGGACAGGGGATGGTGGCTACACCTTC
>.|.|TRBJ2-7|15|TRBV6-1
CASSDHPSGSYEQYF
TGTGCCAGCAGTGATCATCCCTCCGGGTCCTACGAGCAGTACTTC
>few|.|TRBJ1-1|13|TRBV6-5
CASSYYRESEAFF
TGTGCCAGCAGTTATTACAGGGAGAGTGAAGCTTTCTTT
>.|.|TRBJ2-3|13|TRBV10-3
CAIRKGGTDTQYF
TGTGCCATCAGGAAAGGAGGGACAGATACGCAGTATTTT
>few|.|TRBJ2-1|17|TRBV5-5
CASSLAAGLSSYNEQFF
TGTGCCAGCAGCTTGGCGGCCGGACTTAGCTCCTACAATGAGCAGTTCTTC
>few|.|TRBJ2-3|16|TRBV20-1
CSARIRDSHLTDTQYF
TGCAGTGCTAGAATCCGGGACTCCCATCTGACAGATACGCAGTATTTT
>many|TRBD2|TRBJ2-3|14|TRBV7-3
CASSLGAGTDTQYF
TGTGCCAGCAGCCTGGGAGCGGGGACAGATACGCAGTATTTT
>.|TRBD2|TRBJ2-7|18|TRBV6-4
CASSDQARGSGRGYEQYF
TGTGCCAGCAGTGATCAGGCCAGGGGTAGCGGGAGGGGCTACGAGCAGTACTTC
>many|TRBD1|TRBJ1-2|15|TRBV7-2
CASSKDRGFNYGYTF
TGTGCCAGCAGCAAAGACAGGGGGTTTAACTATGGCTACACCTTC
>few|.|TRBJ1-6|12|TRBV7-9
CASQTQNSPLHF
TGTGCCAGCCAAACTCAAAATTCACCCCTCCACTTT
>few|.|TRBJ2-3|14|TRBV2
CASGGPSRTDTQYF
TGTGCCAGCGGAGGGCCGAGTCGCACAGATACGCAGTATTTT
>.|.|TRBJ2-5|13|TRBV29-1
CSVGIRPQETQYF
TGCAGCGTTGGAATACGGCCCCAAGAGACCCAGTACTTC
>many|TRBD2|TRBJ2-1|14|TRBV7-2
CASSSGTSGDEQFF
TGTGCCAGCAGCTCTGGGACTAGCGGGGATGAGCAGTTCTTC
>few|TRBD1|TRBJ1-6|15|TRBV20-1
CSACEAGTVNSPLHF
TGCAGTGCTTGTGAAGCCGGGACAGTTAATTCACCCCTCCACTTT
>many|.|TRBJ1-5|14|TRBV7-2
CASSPRGGNQPQHF
TGTGCCAGCAGCCCCCGGGGGGGCAATCAGCCCCAGCATTTT
>.|TRBD2|TRBJ2-1|17|TRBV5-3
CASSPRVGGGTFNEQFF
TGTGCCAGCAGCCCGCGGGTCGGGGGGGGAACCTTTAATGAGCAGTTCTTC
>.|TRBD2|TRBJ2-5|15|TRBV7-3
CASSLAAGGPETQYF
TGTGCCAGCAGCTTGGCGGCGGGAGGGCCGGAGACCCAGTACTTC
>.|TRBD2|TRBJ2-1|16|TRBV6-5
CASSSSGLSSYNEQFF
TGTGCCAGCAGTTCTAGCGGTTTAAGCTCCTACAATGAGCAGTTCTTC
>.|TRBD2|TRBJ2-7|16|TRBV6-2/TRBV6-3
CASSSSSGSLSYEQYF
TGTGCCAGCAGTTCCTCTAGCGGGTCCCTCTCCTACGAGCAGTACTTC
>few|TRBD1|TRBJ2-1|14|TRBV20-1
CSASQGASYNEQFF
TGCAGTGCTTCACAGGGGGCCTCCTACAATGAGCAGTTCTTC
>.|.|TRBJ1-4|14|TRBV27
CASSLGRHNEKLFF
TGTGCCAGCAGTTTGGGACGGCATAATGAAAAACTGTTTTTT
>few|.|TRBJ2-2|15|TRBV6-2/TRBV6-3
CASSSTGIDTGELFF
TGTGCCAGCAGTAGTACAGGGATTGACACCGGGGAGCTGTTTTTT